What follows are 27 T cell receptor beta chains derived from one specimen sequenced in a study of cytomegalovirus exposure and HLA in healthy donors. Only in-frame clones appear in the TCRdb table, and some are missing; sequencing was by immunoSEQ multiplex PCR. The table lists fewer than 120,000 clones, approximately 89% of them singletons. The sequenced material came from PBMCs. Source of these receptors: a young woman in good health and CMV-seronegative.

CDR3 DNA: TGTGCCAGTAGTATTTCAGGGTATTCTAGCAATCAGCCCCAGCATTTT. Its protein is CASSISGYSSNQPQHF. This chain links TRBV19 with TRBJ1-5; a weak D match, TRBD1 (5 bases). V lost 3 bases and J lost 0, with 12 bases in between. This CDR3 comprises 16 residues. Germline V CDR1 and CDR2: LNHDA, SQIVND (reference sequence).

The DNA for the CDR3 is TGTGCCAGCAGTTACACCCTAGGGGGTGGCTACACCTTC. Its translation: CASSYTLGGGYTF. This chain uses TRBV6-5 with TRBJ1-2; D possibly corresponds to TRBD1 (6 bases). V lost 2 bases, J lost 7 bases, and 11 bases lay in between. There are 13 residues in the CDR3. Germline V lookup: CDR1 MNHEY, CDR2 SVGAGI.

This chain joins TRBV2 and TRBJ1-3; D possibly corresponds to TRBD1 (6 bases). CDR1 is SNHLY, CDR2 FYNNEI, per germline. This CDR3 spans 18 amino acids. The V gene lost 7 bases and the J gene lost 2 bases, with 24 bases spanning the gap. Written as DNA, the CDR3 is TGTGCCAGCATTCCAATGACAGGCCCTAAACAGGCTGGAAACACCATATATTTT. This codes for CASIPMTGPKQAGNTIYF.

Worth noting for this clone: Relative to the germline gene, one junction end is altered; a read error may explain this. The V call is TRBV7-7, the J call TRBJ2-5, with TRBD2 identical over 11 bases. The CDR3 totals 15 residues. Looked up from germline, CDR1 is SSHAT and CDR2 is FNYEAQ (reference sequence). The CDR3 here is CASSLQGLAEETQYF. DNA of the CDR3: TGTGCTAGCAGCCTCCAGGGACTAGCGGAAGAGACCCAGTACTTC.

The V and J genes are TRBV30 and TRBJ1-2; D remains unclear. This CDR3 has 15 residues. CDR1 is GTSNPN and CDR2 is SVGIG in the germline V gene (reference sequence). V lost 4 bases, J lost 2 bases, and 17 bases lay in between. CDR3 region: CAWIDTEGENYGYTF. CDR3 coding DNA: TGTGCCTGGATCGACACCGAGGGTGAGAACTATGGCTACACCTTC.

The chain employs TRBV5-1 and TRBJ1-1; TRBD1 might be the D (6 bases). The CDR3 extends over 13 amino acids. V lost 0 bases to trimming and J lost 6 bases, with 9 bases between them. Germline V gene sequence: CDR1 SGHRS, CDR2 YFSETQ. The CDR3 DNA sequence: TGCGCCAGCAGCTTGGAGACAGGAGCTGAAGCTTTCTTT. Its protein is CASSLETGAEAFF.

The J gene is TRBJ1-2, the V gene TRBV15, with D uncertain. CDR3 length: 14 amino acids. Trimming cost V 1 base and J 6 bases, with 12 bases left between them. From germline, CDR1 is LNHNV and CDR2 YYDKDF (reference sequence). The CDR3 loop reads CATSRGGNKNGYTF. CDR3 sequence (DNA): TGTGCCACCAGCAGAGGAGGGAATAAAAATGGCTACACCTTC.

The rearrangement joins TRBV6-1 to TRBJ1-5; no firm D call. V lost 4 bases, J lost 6 bases, and 10 bases lay in between. The CDR3 length is 13 residues. Germline loops: CDR1 MNHNS, CDR2 SASEGT. Written as DNA, the CDR3 is TGTGCCAGCAGTGCCGGGGAGGTTCAGCCCCAGCATTTT. Protein product: CASSAGEVQPQHF.

This chain uses TRBV5-1 with TRBJ2-1; a weak D match, TRBD1 (6 bases). Trimming shortened V by 0 bases and J by 6 bases, and 13 bases separated the two germline ends. Germline CDR1 is SGHRS and CDR2 is YFSETQ. The CDR3 loop spans 15 amino acids. The CDR3 DNA reads TGCGCCAGCAGCTTGGCAGGGGACCACTCCAATGAGCAGTTCTTC. Amino acid sequence: CASSLAGDHSNEQFF. The variable domain in full, with the rest retrieved from reference TRBV5-1 and TRBJ2-1, is KAGVTQTPRYLIKTRGQQVTLSCSPISGHRSVSWYQQTPGQGLQFLFEYFSETQRNKGNFPGRFSGRQFSNSRSEMNVSTLELGDSALYLCASSLAGDHSNEQFFGPGTRLTVL.

V is TRBV4-1 and J is TRBJ1-1, with D tentatively TRBD1 (5 bases). This CDR3 has 13 amino acids. Trimming removed 4 bases from V and 7 bases from J, with 13 bases in between. CDR1 is MGHRA, CDR2 YSYEKL, per germline. CDR3 nucleotide sequence: TGCGCCAGCAGCCTGGGGGAGGCAGTTGAAGCTTTCTTT. Translated: CASSLGEAVEAFF.

The chain employs TRBV23-1 and TRBJ2-5; TRBD2 aligns across 8 bases. TRBV23-1 counts as an open reading frame of uncertain function. CDR3 length: 17 amino acids. V shed 6 bases and J 5 bases; nucleotides not matched to a gene: 17. CDR3 nucleotide sequence: TGCGCCAGCAGCCAAGGCCTAGCGGGTAGGGGGTCGGAGACCCAGTACTTC. This encodes CASSQGLAGRGSETQYF.

V usage is TRBV6-1 and J usage is TRBJ1-1, with D tentatively TRBD1 (6 bases). This CDR3 has 15 amino acids. V lost 5 bases to trimming and J lost 2 bases, with 15 bases between them. Germline V gives CDR1 MNHNS, CDR2 SASEGT. CDR3 DNA sequence: TGTGCCAGCAGTACAATAACAGGGTTTAACACTGAAGCTTTCTTT. Residues: CASSTITGFNTEAFF.

This clone turned up a few times. V usage is TRBV5-6 and J usage is TRBJ2-7; D gene uncertain. From germline, CDR1 is SGHDT and CDR2 YYEEEE. Trimming cost V 0 bases and J 7 bases, with 11 bases left between them. The CDR3 sequence is 13 residues long. The DNA for the CDR3 is TGTGCCAGCAGCTTGGAGGCAGGTAGGGAGCAGTACTTC. It yields the protein CASSLEAGREQYF.

The chain recombines TRBV29-1 with TRBJ2-2, with TRBD1 matching over 7 bases. Germline values: CDR1 SQVTM, CDR2 ANQGSEA. Germline trimming cut 6 bases from V and 4 bases from J; bases unmatched to any gene: 5. The CDR3 runs to 13 residues. In DNA, the CDR3 is TGCAGCGTGGTGACAGGGTCCACCGGGGAGCTGTTTTTT. Protein: CSVVTGSTGELFF.

This sequence joins TRBV7-2 and TRBJ1-6, with D unclear. Germline V lookup: CDR1 SGHTA, CDR2 FQGNSA. The CDR3 extends over 15 amino acids. V was pared by 3 bases and J by 7 bases, with 13 bases between. The CDR3 loop is CASSFPVLRNSPLHF. The CDR3 coding sequence is TGTGCCAGCAGCTTCCCGGTACTAAGGAATTCACCCCTCCACTTT.

This chain links TRBV28 with TRBJ2-7; perhaps TRBD2 as D (5 bases). The CDR3 has 13 residues. CDR1 is MDHEN, CDR2 SYDVKM, per germline. V was pared by 2 bases and J by 7 bases, with 12 bases between. CDR3 sequence: CASSLRSPGEQYF. Written as DNA, the CDR3 is TGTGCCAGCAGTTTAAGGTCTCCGGGGGAGCAGTACTTC.

This chain uses TRBV28 with TRBJ1-3, with D possibly matching TRBD1 (6 bases). This CDR3 is 16 amino acids long. Germline CDR1 reads MDHEN; CDR2 reads SYDVKM. Between the trimmed V and J ends, which lost 2 bases and 0 bases, there was a span of 11 bases. This CDR3 is CASSLLDRLSGNTIYF. The CDR3 nucleotides read TGTGCCAGCAGTTTACTCGACAGGCTCTCTGGAAACACCATATATTTT.

The chain combines TRBV28 with TRBJ1-2; D not certain. Germline V gene data show CDR1 as MDHEN and CDR2 as SYDVKM. V lost 5 bases and J 5 bases, leaving 15 bases between the germline ends. The CDR3 length is 14 residues. This CDR3 reads CASSQTLQGYGYTF. CDR3 in DNA: TGTGCCAGCAGTCAGACTCTCCAAGGTTATGGCTACACCTTC.

The chain uses TRBV7-2 and TRBJ1-4; no firm D call. The CDR3 length is 12 residues. The V end was cut by 7 bases, the J end by 8 bases, with 11 bases between. In germline, CDR1 is SGHTA, CDR2 FQGNSA. The CDR3 DNA is TGTGCCAGCATCCTTGGGAGAGAAAAACTGTTTTTT. It is translated as CASILGREKLFF.

The rearrangement links TRBV7-2 to TRBJ1-6; TRBD1 aligns across 7 bases. Germline-derived CDR1 and CDR2 are SGHTA and FQGNSA. J was trimmed by 10 bases and V by 2 bases; bases with no gene match: 5. The length of the CDR3 is 14 residues. CDR3 nucleotides: TGTGCCAGCAGCTTAACGACAGGGCGGTCACCCCTCCACTTT. Translation gives CASSLTTGRSPLHF.

The rearrangement links TRBV18 to TRBJ1-5; D perhaps matches TRBD1 (6 bases). Per the germline V gene, CDR1 is KGHSH and CDR2 is LQKENI. The length of the CDR3 is 15 residues. The V and J ends lost 0 bases and 7 bases respectively, with 13 bases between them. CDR3 sequence reads: CASSPPGYGGQPQHF. The CDR3 region has the DNA TGTGCCAGCTCACCACCGGGTTATGGGGGCCAGCCCCAGCATTTT. The entire variable domain, with the rest obtained from reference TRBV18 and TRBJ1-5, is as follows: NAGVMQNPRHLVRRRGQEARLRCSPMKGHSHVYWYRQLPEEGLKFMVYLQKENIIDESGMPKERFSAEFPKEGPSILRIQQVVRGDSAAYFCASSPPGYGGQPQHFGDGTRLSIL.

V and J are TRBV7-2 and TRBJ2-1; TRBD1 agrees at 9 bases. Unmatched junction bases numbered 1, after V lost 1 base and J lost 3 bases. In germline, CDR1 is SGHTA, CDR2 FQGNSA. This CDR3 has 15 residues. The CDR3 DNA reads as TGTGCCAGCAGCTTAGGGACAGGGGTCTACAATGAGCAGTTCTTC. It codes for CASSLGTGVYNEQFF.

This chain links TRBV9 with TRBJ2-7, with 11 nucleotides matching TRBD2. Germline V lookup: CDR1 SGDLS, CDR2 YYNGEE. Trimming at V came to 3 bases and at J to 7 bases, leaving 3 bases not matched to a gene. The CDR3 consists of 13 residues. The CDR3 is CASSERLAGEQYF. CDR3 in DNA: TGTGCCAGCAGCGAGAGACTAGCGGGGGAGCAGTACTTC.

The table lists this clone with a count of one. The chain joins TRBV28 to TRBJ2-5, with 7 bases identical to TRBD2. CDR3 length: 14 residues. V dropped 7 bases and J dropped 2; count of bases not matched to a gene: 7. Germline V lookup: CDR1 MDHEN, CDR2 SYDVKM. CDR3 DNA sequence: TGTGCCAGCAAGCGGGATCCATCACAAGAGACCCAGTACTTC. Its translation: CASKRDPSQETQYF.

The chain has TRBV5-1 and TRBJ2-5; TRBD1 matches 7 bases. V was clipped by 0 bases and J by 5 bases; unmatched bases: 1. Germline CDR1 is SGHRS and CDR2 is YFSETQ. The CDR3 is 13 amino acids. The CDR3 DNA follows: TGCGCCAGCAGCTTGGAACAGGGGGAGACCCAGTACTTC. This translates into CASSLEQGETQYF.

The V call is TRBV30, the J call TRBJ1-3; a weak D match, TRBD1 (5 bases). The CDR3 sequence is 13 residues long. V shed 3 bases and J shed 2 bases, with 8 bases lying between them. CDR1 GTSNPN and CDR2 SVGIG come from the germline V gene (reference sequence). In DNA, the CDR3 is TGTGCCTGGAGGGGGACTCCTGGAAACACCATATATTTT. It codes for CAWRGTPGNTIYF.

The V and J genes are TRBV29-1 and TRBJ2-2, with D unresolved. V dropped 5 bases and J dropped 6 bases, with 4 bases sitting between them. This CDR3 is built from 10 residues. Germline lookup yields CDR1 SQVTM and CDR2 ANQGSEA. CDR3 sequence (DNA): TGCAGCGTTCTTGCCGGGGAGCTGTTTTTT. This encodes CSVLAGELFF.